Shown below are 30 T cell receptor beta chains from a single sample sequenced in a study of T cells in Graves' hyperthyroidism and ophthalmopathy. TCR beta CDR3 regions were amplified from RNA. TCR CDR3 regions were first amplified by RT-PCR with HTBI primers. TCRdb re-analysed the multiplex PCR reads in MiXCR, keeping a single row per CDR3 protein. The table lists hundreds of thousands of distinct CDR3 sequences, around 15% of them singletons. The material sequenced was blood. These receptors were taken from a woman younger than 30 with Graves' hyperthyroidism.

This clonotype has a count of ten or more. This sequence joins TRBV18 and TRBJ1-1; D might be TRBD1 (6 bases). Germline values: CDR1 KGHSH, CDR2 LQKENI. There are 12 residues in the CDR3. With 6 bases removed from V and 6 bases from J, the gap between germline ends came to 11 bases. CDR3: CASSGGASEAFF. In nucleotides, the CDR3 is TGTGCCAGCTCCGGGGGGGCGTCTGAAGCTTTCTTT.

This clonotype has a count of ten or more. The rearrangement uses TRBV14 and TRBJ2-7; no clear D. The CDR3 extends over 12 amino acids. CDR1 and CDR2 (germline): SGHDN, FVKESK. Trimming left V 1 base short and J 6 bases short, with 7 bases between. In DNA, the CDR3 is TGTGCCAGCAGCCAAGGATTTACCGAGCAGTACTTC. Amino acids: CASSQGFTEQYF.

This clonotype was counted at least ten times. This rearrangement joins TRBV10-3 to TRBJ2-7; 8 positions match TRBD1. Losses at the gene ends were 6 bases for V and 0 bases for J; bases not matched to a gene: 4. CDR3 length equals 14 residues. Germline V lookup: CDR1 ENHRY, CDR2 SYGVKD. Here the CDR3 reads CAIRPTGASYEQYF. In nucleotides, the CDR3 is TGTGCCATCAGGCCGACAGGGGCCTCCTACGAGCAGTACTTC.

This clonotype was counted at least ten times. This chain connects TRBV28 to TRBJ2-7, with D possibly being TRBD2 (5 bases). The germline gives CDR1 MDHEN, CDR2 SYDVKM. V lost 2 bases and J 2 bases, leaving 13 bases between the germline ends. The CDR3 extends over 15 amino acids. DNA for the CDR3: TGTGCCAGCAGTTTAACGGGTTCGGGGACCTACGAGCAGTACTTC. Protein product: CASSLTGSGTYEQYF.

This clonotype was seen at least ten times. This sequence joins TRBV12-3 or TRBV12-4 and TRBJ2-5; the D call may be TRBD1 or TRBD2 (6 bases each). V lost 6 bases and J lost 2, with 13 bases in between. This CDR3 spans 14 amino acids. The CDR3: CASRRDTVQETQYF. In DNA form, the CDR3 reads TGTGCCAGCAGGCGGGACACTGTACAAGAGACCCAGTACTTC.

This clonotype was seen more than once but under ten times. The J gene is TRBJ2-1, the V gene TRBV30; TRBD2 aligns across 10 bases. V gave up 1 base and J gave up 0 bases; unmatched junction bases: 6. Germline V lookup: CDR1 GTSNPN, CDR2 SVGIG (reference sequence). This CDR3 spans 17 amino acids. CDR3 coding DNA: TGTGCCTGGAGTGATATTAGCGGGAGGAACTCCTACAATGAGCAGTTCTTC. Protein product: CAWSDISGRNSYNEQFF.

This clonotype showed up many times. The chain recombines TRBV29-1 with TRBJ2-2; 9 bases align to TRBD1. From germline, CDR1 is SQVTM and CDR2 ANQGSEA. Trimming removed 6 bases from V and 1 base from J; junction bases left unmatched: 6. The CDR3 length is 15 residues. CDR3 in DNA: TGCAGCGTGAGGACAGGGGTCCTGAACACCGGGGAGCTGTTTTTT. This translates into CSVRTGVLNTGELFF.

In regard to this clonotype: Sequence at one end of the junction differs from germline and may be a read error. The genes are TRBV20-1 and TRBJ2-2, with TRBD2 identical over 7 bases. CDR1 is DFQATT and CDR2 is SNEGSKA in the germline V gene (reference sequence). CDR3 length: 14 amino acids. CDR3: CSARGAGATGELLF. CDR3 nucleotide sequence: TGCAGTGCTAGAGGCGCGGGAGCGACCGGGGAGCTGCTTTTT.

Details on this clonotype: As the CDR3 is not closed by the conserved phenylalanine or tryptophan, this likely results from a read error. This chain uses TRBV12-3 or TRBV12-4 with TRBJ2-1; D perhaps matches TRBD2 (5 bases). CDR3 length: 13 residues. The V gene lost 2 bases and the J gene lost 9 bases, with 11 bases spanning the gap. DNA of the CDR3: TGTGCCAGCAGTTTACCGGGGTTCCCTGAGCAGTTCCTC. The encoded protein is CASSLPGFPEQFL.

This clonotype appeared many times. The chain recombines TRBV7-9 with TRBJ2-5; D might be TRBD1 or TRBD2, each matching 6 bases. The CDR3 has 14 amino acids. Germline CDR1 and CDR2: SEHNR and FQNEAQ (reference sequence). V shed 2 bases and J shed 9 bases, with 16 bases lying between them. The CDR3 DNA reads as TGTGCCAGCAGCTTACCGGGGGCCAAGGAAGCCCAGTACTTC. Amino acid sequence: CASSLPGAKEAQYF.

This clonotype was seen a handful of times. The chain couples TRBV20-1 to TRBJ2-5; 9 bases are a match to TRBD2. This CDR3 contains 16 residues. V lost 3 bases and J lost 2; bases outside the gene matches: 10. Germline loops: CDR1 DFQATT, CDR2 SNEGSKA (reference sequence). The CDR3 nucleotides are TGCAGTGCTAGGCCTGTTAGCGGGAGCCGACAAGAGACCCAGTACTTC. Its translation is CSARPVSGSRQETQYF.

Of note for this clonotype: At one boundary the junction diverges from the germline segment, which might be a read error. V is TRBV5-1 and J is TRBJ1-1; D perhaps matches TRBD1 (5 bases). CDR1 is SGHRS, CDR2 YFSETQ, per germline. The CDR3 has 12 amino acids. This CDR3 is CASAPGTGGSLF. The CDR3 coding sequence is TGCGCCAGCGCCCCCGGGACGGGTGGGAGTCTCTTT.

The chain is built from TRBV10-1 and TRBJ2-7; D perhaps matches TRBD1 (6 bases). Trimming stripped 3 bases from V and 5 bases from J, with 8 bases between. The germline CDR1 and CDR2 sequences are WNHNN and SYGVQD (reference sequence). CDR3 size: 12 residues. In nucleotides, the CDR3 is TGCGCCAGCAGTGATGGGGGCCACGAGCAGTACTTC. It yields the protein CASSDGGHEQYF.

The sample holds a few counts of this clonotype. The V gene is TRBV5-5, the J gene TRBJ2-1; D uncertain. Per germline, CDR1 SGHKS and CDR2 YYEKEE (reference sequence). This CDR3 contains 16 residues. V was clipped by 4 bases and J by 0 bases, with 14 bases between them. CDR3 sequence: CASSSQARSSYNEQFF. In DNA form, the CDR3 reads TGTGCCAGCAGCAGCCAAGCTCGGAGCTCCTACAATGAGCAGTTCTTC.

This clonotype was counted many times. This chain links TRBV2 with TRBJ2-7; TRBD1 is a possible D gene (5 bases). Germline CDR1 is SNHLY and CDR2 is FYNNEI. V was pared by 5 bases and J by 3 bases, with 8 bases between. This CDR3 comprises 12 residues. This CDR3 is CASSQQVYEQYF. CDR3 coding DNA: TGTGCCAGCAGTCAACAGGTCTACGAGCAGTACTTC.

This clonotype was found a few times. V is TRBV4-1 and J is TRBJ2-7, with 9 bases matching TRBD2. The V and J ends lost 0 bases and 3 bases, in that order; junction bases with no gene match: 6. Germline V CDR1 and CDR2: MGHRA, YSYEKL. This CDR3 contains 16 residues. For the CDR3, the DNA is TGCGCCAGCAGCCAAGAGGGGCTAGCGGGAATCTACGAGCAGTACTTC. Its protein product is CASSQEGLAGIYEQYF.

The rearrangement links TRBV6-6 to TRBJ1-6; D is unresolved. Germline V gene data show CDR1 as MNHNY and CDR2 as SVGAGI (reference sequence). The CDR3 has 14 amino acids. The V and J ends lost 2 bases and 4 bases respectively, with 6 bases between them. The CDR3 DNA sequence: TGTGCCAGCAGTTACGACAAATATAATTCACCCCTCCACTTT. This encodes CASSYDKYNSPLHF.

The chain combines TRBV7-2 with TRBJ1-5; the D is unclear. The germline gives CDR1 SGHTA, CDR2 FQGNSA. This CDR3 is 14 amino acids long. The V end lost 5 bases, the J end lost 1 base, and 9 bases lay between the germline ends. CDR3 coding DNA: TGTGCCAGCAGCGTAGGGTGGAGCAATCAGCCCCAGCATTTT. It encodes CASSVGWSNQPQHF.

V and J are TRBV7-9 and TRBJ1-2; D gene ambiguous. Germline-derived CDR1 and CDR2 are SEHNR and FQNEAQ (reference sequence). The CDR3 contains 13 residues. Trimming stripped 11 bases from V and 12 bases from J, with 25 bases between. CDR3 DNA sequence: TGTGCCGCCGAATCCGGCAGCGGCCGTTATCACACCTTC. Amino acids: CAAESGSGRYHTF.

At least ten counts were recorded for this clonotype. Here the CDR3 reads CASSPRGVTDTQYF. The CDR3 nucleotides are TGTGCCAGCAGCCCACGGGGGGTCACAGATACGCAGTATTTT. V usage is TRBV9 and J usage is TRBJ2-3; 7 bases align to TRBD2. CDR3 length equals 14 residues. V lost 4 bases, J lost 2 bases, and 4 bases stayed unmatched. CDR1 SGDLS and CDR2 YYNGEE come from the germline V gene. Looking up the rest from reference TRBV9 and TRBJ2-3 gives the full variable domain: DSGVTQTPKHLITATGQRVTLRCSPRSGDLSVYWYQQSLDQGLQFLIQYYNGEERAKGNILERFSAQQFPDLHSELNLSSLELGDSALYFCASSPRGVTDTQYFGPGTRLTVL.

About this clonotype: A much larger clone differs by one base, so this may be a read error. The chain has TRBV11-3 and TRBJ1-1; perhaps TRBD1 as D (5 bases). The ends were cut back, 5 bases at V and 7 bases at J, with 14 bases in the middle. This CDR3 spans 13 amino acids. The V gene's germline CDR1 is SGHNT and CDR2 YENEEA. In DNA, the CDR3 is TGTGCCAGCAGCATTGGGGCCGTAGATGAAGCTTTCTTT. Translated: CASSIGAVDEAFF.

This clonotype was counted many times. CDR3 DNA sequence: TGTGCCAGCAGTTTAAGGCAGAGCATGAACACTGAAGCTTTCTTT. Translated, it gives CASSLRQSMNTEAFF. V is TRBV12-3 or TRBV12-4 and J is TRBJ1-1; D is unresolved. Trimming shortened V by 2 bases and J by 0 bases, and 10 bases separated the two germline ends. The CDR3 spans 15 residues.

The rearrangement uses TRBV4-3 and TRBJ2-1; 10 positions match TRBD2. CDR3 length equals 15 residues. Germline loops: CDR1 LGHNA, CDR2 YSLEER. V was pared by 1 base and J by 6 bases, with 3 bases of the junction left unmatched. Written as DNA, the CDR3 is TGCGCCAGCAGCCAAGTTCCTAGCGGGAGCAATGAGCAGTTCTTC. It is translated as CASSQVPSGSNEQFF.

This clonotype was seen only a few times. The CDR3 region is CASSFGTFAYEQYF. CDR3 DNA sequence: TGTGCCAGCAGCTTTGGGACTTTTGCCTACGAGCAGTACTTC. The chain joins TRBV11-2 to TRBJ2-7, with D perhaps TRBD2 (6 bases). The CDR3 runs 14 residues. Germline CDR1 SGHAT, CDR2 FQNNGV. Trimming cost V 3 bases and J 2 bases, with 11 bases left between them. The variable domain in full, with the rest retrieved from reference TRBV11-2 and TRBJ2-7, is EAGVAQSPRYKIIEKRQSVAFWCNPISGHATLYWYQQILGQGPKLLIQFQNNGVVDDSQLPKDRFSAERLKGVDSTLKIQPAKLEDSAVYLCASSFGTFAYEQYFGPGTRLTVT.

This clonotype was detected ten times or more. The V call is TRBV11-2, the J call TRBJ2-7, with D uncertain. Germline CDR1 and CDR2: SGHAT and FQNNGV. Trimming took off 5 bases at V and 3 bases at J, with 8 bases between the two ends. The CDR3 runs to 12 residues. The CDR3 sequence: CASSRGYYEQYF. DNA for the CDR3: TGTGCCAGCAGCCGCGGATACTACGAGCAGTACTTC.

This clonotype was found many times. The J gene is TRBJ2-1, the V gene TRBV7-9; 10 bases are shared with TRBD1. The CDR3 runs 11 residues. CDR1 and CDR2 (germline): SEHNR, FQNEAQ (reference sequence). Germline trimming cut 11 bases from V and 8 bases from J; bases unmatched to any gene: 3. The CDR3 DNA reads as TGTGCCGGACAGGGGGAGGATGAGCAGTTCTTC. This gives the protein CAGQGEDEQFF.

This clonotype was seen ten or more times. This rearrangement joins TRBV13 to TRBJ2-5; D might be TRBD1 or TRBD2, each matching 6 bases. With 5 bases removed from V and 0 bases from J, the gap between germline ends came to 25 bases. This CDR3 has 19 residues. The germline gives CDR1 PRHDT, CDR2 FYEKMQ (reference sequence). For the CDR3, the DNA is TGTGCCAGCAGCACCCTAGGGGGAGGTGACAGCCCGTACCAAGAGACCCAGTACTTC. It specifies CASSTLGGGDSPYQETQYF.

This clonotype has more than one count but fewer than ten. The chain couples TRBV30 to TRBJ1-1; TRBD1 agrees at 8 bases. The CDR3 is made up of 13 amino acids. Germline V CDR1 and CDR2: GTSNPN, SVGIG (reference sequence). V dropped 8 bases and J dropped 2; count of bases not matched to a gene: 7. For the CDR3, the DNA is TGTGCCGGCGACAGGGGCCCTAACACTGAAGCTTTCTTT. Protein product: CAGDRGPNTEAFF. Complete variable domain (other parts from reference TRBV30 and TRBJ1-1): SQTIHQWPATLVQPVGSPLSLECTVEGTSNPNLYWYRQAAGRGLQLLFYSVGIGQISSEVPQNLSASRPQDRQFILSSKKLLLSDSGFYLCAGDRGPNTEAFFGQGTRLTVV.

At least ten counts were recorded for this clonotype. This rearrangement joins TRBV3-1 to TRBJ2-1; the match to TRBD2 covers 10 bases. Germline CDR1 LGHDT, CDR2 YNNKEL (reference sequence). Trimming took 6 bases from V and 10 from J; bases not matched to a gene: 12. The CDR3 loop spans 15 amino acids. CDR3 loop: CASRLGHSGRYEQFF. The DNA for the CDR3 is TGTGCCAGCAGACTGGGACATAGCGGGAGGTACGAGCAGTTCTTC.

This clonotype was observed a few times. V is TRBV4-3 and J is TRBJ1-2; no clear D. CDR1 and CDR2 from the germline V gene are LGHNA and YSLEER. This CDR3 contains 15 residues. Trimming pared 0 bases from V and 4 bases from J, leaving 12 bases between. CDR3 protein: CASSQDVGLFYGYTF. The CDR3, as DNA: TGCGCCAGCAGCCAAGATGTCGGGCTCTTCTATGGCTACACCTTC.